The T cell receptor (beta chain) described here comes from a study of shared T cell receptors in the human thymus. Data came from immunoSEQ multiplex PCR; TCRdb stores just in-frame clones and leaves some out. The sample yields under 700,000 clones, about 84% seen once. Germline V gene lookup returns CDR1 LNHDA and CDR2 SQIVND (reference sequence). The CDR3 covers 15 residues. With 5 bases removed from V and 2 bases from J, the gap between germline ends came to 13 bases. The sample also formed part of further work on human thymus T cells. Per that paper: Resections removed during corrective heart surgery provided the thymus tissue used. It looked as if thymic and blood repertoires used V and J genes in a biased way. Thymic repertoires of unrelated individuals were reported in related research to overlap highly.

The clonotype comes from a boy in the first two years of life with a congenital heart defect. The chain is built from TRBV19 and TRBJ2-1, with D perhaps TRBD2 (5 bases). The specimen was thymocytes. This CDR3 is CASSPKDSAYNEQFF. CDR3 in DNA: TGTGCCAGTAGTCCCAAGGACTCCGCCTACAATGAGCAGTTCTTC.